This is a list of T cell receptor beta chains from one sample in a study of immune heterogeneity within non-small cell lung tumors. TCRdb called the multiplex PCR reads again in MiXCR, with one record for every CDR3 protein. The sample has 3,500 to 5,500 distinct CDR3 sequences, 24% seen once. Sequencing was done on a sample of lung tumor tissue. These receptor sequences come from a man aged 50 to 59 with non-small cell lung cancer. Both conserved end residues are part of each CDR3. A D gene is named only where the DNA matches it firmly. Only part of the rows carry a size: once, few, many, or a class if the clone is expanded.

v_call: TRBV7-9; j_call: TRBJ1-1; d_call: NA; clone_size: many; cdr3_aa: CASSPFLGTEAFF; cdr3_nt: TGTGCCAGCAGCCCCTTTTTGGGGACTGAAGCTTTCTTT
v_call: TRBV5-1; j_call: TRBJ2-1; d_call: TRBD1; clone_size: NA; cdr3_aa: CASSKGQACSYNEQFF; cdr3_nt: TGCGCCAGCAGCAAGGGACAGGCGTGCTCCTACAATGAGCAGTTCTTC
v_call: TRBV15; j_call: TRBJ1-6; d_call: NA; clone_size: medium-sized; cdr3_aa: CATSRDRVSGDNSPLHF; cdr3_nt: TGTGCCACCAGCAGAGATCGGGTCTCAGGGGATAATTCACCCCTCCACTTT
v_call: TRBV28; j_call: TRBJ1-4; d_call: TRBD1; clone_size: medium-sized; cdr3_aa: CASSFGTDNEKLFF; cdr3_nt: TGTGCCAGCAGTTTCGGGACAGATAATGAAAAACTGTTTTTT
v_call: TRBV30; j_call: TRBJ2-7; d_call: TRBD2; clone_size: medium-sized; cdr3_aa: CAWSYSPGTSVYEQYF; cdr3_nt: TGTGCCTGGTCGTACTCCCCCGGGACTAGTGTCTACGAGCAGTACTTC
v_call: TRBV19; j_call: TRBJ1-5; d_call: TRBD1; clone_size: medium-sized; cdr3_aa: CASSSGGTGQPQHF; cdr3_nt: TGTGCCAGTAGTTCGGGAGGGACAGGTCAGCCCCAGCATTTT
v_call: TRBV4-1; j_call: TRBJ2-5; d_call: NA; clone_size: medium-sized; cdr3_aa: CASRQGEGAETQYF; cdr3_nt: TGCGCCAGCAGGCAAGGGGAGGGGGCTGAGACCCAGTACTTC
v_call: TRBV12-3/TRBV12-4; j_call: TRBJ2-6; d_call: NA; clone_size: medium-sized; cdr3_aa: CASSPQQSLSNVLTF; cdr3_nt: TGTGCCAGCAGTCCCCAACAGTCGCTTTCGAACGTCCTGACTTTC
v_call: TRBV7-9; j_call: TRBJ2-1; d_call: TRBD2; clone_size: many; cdr3_aa: CASSSTSGLAGKSYNEQFF; cdr3_nt: TGTGCCAGCAGCTCCACCTCGGGACTAGCGGGAAAGTCCTACAATGAGCAGTTCTTC
v_call: TRBV7-2; j_call: TRBJ1-3; d_call: NA; clone_size: many; cdr3_aa: CASSLQVKSGNTIYF; cdr3_nt: TGTGCCAGCAGCTTACAGGTTAAGTCTGGAAACACCATATATTTT
v_call: TRBV7-9; j_call: TRBJ1-1; d_call: NA; clone_size: NA; cdr3_aa: CASSFRTSEAFF; cdr3_nt: TGTGCCAGCAGCTTCCGGACATCTGAAGCTTTCTTT
v_call: TRBV20-1; j_call: TRBJ2-1; d_call: TRBD1; clone_size: many; cdr3_aa: CSARVGGQGNDEQFF; cdr3_nt: TGCAGTGCTAGAGTAGGGGGACAGGGGAACGATGAGCAGTTCTTC
v_call: TRBV20-1; j_call: TRBJ2-5; d_call: TRBD2; clone_size: many; cdr3_aa: CSARDPDSAGGLVETQYF; cdr3_nt: TGCAGTGCTAGAGATCCAGATTCGGCGGGGGGGCTGGTGGAGACCCAGTACTTC
v_call: TRBV20-1; j_call: TRBJ2-7; d_call: TRBD1; clone_size: medium-sized; cdr3_aa: CSAQDSGGPGEQYF; cdr3_nt: TGCAGTGCGCAGGACTCAGGGGGCCCGGGGGAGCAGTACTTC
v_call: TRBV11-2; j_call: TRBJ2-2; d_call: TRBD1; clone_size: medium-sized; cdr3_aa: CASSLYRGGTGELFF; cdr3_nt: TGTGCCAGCAGCTTATACAGGGGCGGCACCGGGGAGCTGTTTTTT
v_call: TRBV11-1; j_call: TRBJ2-7; d_call: TRBD2; clone_size: medium-sized; cdr3_aa: CASSSSKVGPSGPWSSEQYF; cdr3_nt: TGTGCCAGCAGCTCCAGCAAGGTTGGGCCTAGCGGGCCCTGGTCGTCCGAGCAGTACTTC
v_call: TRBV6-1; j_call: TRBJ1-1; d_call: NA; clone_size: medium-sized; cdr3_aa: CASSRDNTEAFF; cdr3_nt: TGTGCCAGCAGTAGAGATAACACTGAAGCTTTCTTT
v_call: TRBV5-5; j_call: TRBJ1-3; d_call: TRBD1; clone_size: few; cdr3_aa: CASSSPTGPIEGNTIYF; cdr3_nt: TGTGCCAGCAGCTCTCCGACAGGGCCCATCGAGGGAAACACCATATATTTT